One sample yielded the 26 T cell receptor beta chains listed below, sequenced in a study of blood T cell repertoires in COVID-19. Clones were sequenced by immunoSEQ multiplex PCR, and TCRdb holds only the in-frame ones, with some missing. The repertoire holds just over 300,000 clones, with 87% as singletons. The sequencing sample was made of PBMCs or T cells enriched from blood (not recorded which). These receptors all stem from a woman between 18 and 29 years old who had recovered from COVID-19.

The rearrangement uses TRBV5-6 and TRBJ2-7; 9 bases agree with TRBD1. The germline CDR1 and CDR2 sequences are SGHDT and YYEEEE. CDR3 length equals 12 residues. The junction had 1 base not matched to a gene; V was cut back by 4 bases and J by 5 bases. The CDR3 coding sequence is TGTGCCAGCAGCCGGACAGGGGACGAGCAGTACTTC. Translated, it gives CASSRTGDEQYF.

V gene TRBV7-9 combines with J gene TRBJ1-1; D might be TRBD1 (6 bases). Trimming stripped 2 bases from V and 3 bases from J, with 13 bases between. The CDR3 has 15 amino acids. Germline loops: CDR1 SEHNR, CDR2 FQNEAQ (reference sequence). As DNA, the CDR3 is TGTGCCAGCAGCTTAATCAGGGGCTGGGACACTGAAGCTTTCTTT. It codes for CASSLIRGWDTEAFF.

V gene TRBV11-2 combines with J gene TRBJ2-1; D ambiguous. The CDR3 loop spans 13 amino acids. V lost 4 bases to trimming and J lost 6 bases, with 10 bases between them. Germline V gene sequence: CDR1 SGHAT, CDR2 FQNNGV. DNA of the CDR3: TGTGCCAGCAGCTCCGGAGTCCCCAATGAGCAGTTCTTC. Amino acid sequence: CASSSGVPNEQFF.

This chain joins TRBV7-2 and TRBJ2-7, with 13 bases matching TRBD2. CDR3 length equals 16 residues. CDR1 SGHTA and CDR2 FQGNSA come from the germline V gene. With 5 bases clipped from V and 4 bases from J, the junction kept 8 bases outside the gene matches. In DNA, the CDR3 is TGTGCCAGCAGCCCCGGGAGACTAGCGGGGGGTTACGAGCAGTACTTC. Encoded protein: CASSPGRLAGGYEQYF.

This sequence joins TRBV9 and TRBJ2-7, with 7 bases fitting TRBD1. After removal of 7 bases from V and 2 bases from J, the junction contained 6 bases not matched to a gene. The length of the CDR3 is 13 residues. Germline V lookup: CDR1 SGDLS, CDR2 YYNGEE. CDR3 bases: TGTGCCAGCGGCCCAGGGACAGCCTACGAGCAGTACTTC. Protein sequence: CASGPGTAYEQYF.

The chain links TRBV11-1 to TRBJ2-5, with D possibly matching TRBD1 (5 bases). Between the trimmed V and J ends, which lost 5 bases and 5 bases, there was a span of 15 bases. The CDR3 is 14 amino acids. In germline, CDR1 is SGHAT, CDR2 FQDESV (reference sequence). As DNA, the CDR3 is TGTGCCAGCAGCCCCACAGGACGCGAGGAGACCCAGTACTTC. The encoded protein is CASSPTGREETQYF.

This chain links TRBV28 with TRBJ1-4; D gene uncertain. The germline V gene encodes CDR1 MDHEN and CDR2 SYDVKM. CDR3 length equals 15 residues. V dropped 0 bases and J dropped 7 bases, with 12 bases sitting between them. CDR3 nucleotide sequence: TGTGCCAGCAGTTTATGGTCGGGAGGAGGTGAAAAACTGTTTTTT. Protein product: CASSLWSGGGEKLFF.

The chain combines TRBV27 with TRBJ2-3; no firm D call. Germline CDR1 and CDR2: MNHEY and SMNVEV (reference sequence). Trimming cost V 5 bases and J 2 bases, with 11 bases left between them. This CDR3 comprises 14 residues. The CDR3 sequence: CASSPYPYTDTQYF. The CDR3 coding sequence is TGTGCCAGCAGTCCCTACCCGTACACAGATACGCAGTATTTT.

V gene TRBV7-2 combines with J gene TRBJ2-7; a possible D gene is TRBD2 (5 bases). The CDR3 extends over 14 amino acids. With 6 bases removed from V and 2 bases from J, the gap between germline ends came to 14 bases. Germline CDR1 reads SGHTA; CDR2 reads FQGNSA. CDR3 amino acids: CASRRTSGTYEQYF. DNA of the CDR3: TGTGCCAGCAGGCGGACCTCGGGGACCTACGAGCAGTACTTC.

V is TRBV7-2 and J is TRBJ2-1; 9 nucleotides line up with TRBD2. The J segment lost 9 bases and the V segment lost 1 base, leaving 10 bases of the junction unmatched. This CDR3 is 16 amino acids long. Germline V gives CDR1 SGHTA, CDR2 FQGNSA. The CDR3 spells CASSLGSAGGPGEQFF. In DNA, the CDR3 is TGTGCCAGCAGCTTAGGGTCTGCGGGGGGGCCCGGTGAGCAGTTCTTC.

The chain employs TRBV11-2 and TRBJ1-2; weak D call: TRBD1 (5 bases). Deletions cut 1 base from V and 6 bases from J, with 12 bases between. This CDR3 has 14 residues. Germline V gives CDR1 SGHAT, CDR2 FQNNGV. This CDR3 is CASSLARSGDGYTF. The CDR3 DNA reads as TGTGCCAGCAGCTTAGCTAGGTCGGGGGATGGCTACACCTTC. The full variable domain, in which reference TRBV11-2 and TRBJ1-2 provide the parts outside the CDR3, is EAGVAQSPRYKIIEKRQSVAFWCNPISGHATLYWYQQILGQGPKLLIQFQNNGVVDDSQLPKDRFSAERLKGVDSTLKIQPAKLEDSAVYLCASSLARSGDGYTFGSGTRLTVV.

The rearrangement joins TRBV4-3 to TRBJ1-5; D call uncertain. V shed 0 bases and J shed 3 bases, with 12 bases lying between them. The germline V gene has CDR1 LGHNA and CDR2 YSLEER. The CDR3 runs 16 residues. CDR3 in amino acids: CASSQDRFGYNQPQHF. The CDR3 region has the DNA TGCGCCAGCAGCCAAGATAGGTTCGGGTACAATCAGCCCCAGCATTTT.

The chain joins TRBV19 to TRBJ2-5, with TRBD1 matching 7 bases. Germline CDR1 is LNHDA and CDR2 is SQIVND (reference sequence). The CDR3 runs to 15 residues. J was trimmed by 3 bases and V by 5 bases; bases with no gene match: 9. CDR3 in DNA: TGTGCCAGTAGTCCCGGGACAGTAAGGGAAGAGACCCAGTACTTC. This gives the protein CASSPGTVREETQYF.

CDR3 amino acids: CASRLSGRAVETQYF. The CDR3 DNA follows: TGTGCCAGCAGGCTTAGCGGGAGGGCCGTGGAGACCCAGTACTTC. V is TRBV7-2 and J is TRBJ2-5, with 11 nucleotides matching TRBD2. CDR1 is SGHTA and CDR2 is FQGNSA in the germline V gene. CDR3 length: 15 amino acids. Germline trimming cut 6 bases from V and 5 bases from J; bases unmatched to any gene: 8.

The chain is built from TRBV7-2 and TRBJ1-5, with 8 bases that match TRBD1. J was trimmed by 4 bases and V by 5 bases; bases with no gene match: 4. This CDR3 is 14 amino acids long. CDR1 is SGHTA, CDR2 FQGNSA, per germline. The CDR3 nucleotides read TGTGCCAGCAGCGGGCGGACAGGGAATCAGCCCCAGCATTTT. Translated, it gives CASSGRTGNQPQHF. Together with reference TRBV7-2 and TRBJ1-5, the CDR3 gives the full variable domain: GAGVSQSPSNKVTEKGKDVELRCDPISGHTALYWYRQSLGQGLEFLIYFQGNSAPDKSGLPSDRFSAERTGGSVSTLTIQRTQQEDSAVYLCASSGRTGNQPQHFGDGTRLSIL.

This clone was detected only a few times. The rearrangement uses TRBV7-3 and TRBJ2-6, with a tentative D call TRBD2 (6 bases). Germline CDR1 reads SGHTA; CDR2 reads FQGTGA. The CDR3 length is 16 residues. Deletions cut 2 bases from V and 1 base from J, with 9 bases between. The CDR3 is CASSLSGGSGANVLTF. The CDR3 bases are TGTGCCAGCAGCTTATCCGGGGGTTCTGGGGCCAACGTCCTGACTTTC.

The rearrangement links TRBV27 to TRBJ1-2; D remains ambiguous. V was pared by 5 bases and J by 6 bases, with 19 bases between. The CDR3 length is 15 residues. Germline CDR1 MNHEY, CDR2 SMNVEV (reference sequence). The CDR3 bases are TGTGCCAGCAGTGCCCACCCCGGGGTGGGGAATGGCTACACCTTC. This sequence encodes CASSAHPGVGNGYTF.

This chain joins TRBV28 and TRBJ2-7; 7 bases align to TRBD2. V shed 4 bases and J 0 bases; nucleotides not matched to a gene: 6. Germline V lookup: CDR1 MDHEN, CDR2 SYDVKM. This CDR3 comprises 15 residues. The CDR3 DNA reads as TGTGCCAGCAGTTATCGGGGACTAAGCTCCTACGAGCAGTACTTC. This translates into CASSYRGLSSYEQYF. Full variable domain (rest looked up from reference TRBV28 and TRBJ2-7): DVKVTQSSRYLVKRTGEKVFLECVQDMDHENMFWYRQDPGLGLRLIYFSYDVKMKEKGDIPEGYSVSREKKERFSLILESASTNQTSMYLCASSYRGLSSYEQYFGPGTRLTVT.

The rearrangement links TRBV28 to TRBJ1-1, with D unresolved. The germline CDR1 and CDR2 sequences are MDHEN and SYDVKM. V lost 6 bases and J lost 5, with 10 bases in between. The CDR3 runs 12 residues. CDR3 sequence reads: CASRYRRTEAFF. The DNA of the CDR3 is TGTGCCAGCAGGTATCGGAGGACTGAAGCTTTCTTT.

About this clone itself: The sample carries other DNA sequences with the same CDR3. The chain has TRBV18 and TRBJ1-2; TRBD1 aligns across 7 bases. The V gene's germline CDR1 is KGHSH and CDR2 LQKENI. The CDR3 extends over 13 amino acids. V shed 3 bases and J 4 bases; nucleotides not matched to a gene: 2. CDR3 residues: CASSPDRFYGYTF. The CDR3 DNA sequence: TGTGCCAGCTCACCGGACAGGTTCTATGGCTACACCTTC.

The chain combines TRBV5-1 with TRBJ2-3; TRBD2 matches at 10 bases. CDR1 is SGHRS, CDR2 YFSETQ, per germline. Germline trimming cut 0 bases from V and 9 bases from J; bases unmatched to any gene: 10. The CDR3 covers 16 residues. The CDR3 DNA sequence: TGCGCCAGCAGCTTGGATGGTAGCGGGAGGTTGCGGACGCAGTATTTT. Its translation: CASSLDGSGRLRTQYF.

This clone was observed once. The DNA of the CDR3 is TGTGCCAGCAGTTCTCCCCAATGGGGCAACTATGGCTACACCTTC. Translating it yields CASSSPQWGNYGYTF. The chain is built from TRBV28 and TRBJ1-2, with D possibly TRBD1 on 5 matching bases. This CDR3 comprises 15 residues. The germline V gene has CDR1 MDHEN and CDR2 SYDVKM. V lost 4 bases and J lost 2, with 14 bases in between.

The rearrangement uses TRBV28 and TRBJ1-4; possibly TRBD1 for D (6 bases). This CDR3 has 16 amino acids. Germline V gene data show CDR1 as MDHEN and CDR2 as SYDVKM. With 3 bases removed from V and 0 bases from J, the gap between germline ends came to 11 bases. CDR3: CASSLNRAATNEKLFF. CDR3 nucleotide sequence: TGTGCCAGCAGTTTGAACAGGGCGGCAACTAATGAAAAACTGTTTTTT.

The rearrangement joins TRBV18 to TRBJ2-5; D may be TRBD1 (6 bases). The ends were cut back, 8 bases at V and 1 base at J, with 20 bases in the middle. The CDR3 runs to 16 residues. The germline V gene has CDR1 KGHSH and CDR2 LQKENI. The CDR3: CASAFLGQGTQETQYF. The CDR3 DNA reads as TGTGCCAGCGCCTTTCTGGGGCAGGGGACCCAAGAGACCCAGTACTTC.

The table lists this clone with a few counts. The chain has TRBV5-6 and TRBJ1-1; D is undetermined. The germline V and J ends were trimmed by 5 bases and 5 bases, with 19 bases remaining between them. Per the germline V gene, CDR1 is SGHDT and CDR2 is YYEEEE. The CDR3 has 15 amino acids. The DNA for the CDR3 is TGTGCCAGCAGTCCACCCGGCAGGTCGGGGACTGAAGCTTTCTTT. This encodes CASSPPGRSGTEAFF.

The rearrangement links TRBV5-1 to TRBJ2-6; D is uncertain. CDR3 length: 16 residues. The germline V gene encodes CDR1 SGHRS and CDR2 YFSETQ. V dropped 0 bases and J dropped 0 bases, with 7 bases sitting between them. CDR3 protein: CASSLAFRSGANVLTF. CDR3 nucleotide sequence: TGCGCCAGCAGCTTGGCCTTTCGCTCTGGGGCCAACGTCCTGACTTTC.